This T cell receptor (beta chain) was sequenced in a study of T cell changes during pregnancy in multiple sclerosis. Only in-frame clones appear in the TCRdb table, and some are missing; sequencing was by immunoSEQ multiplex PCR. The sample gives about 64,000 clones, over 85% of which show up once; roughly 1.3% is in the top ten. Germline assignment: CDR1 MNHEY and CDR2 SMNVEV (reference sequence). The CDR3 is 13 residues long. The source is a female donor with multiple sclerosis, enrolled in a pregnancy study. The chain combines TRBV27 with TRBJ2-5; TRBD2 might be the D (5 bases). The end of the DNA aligns better with TRBJ2-7, so the J call may be wrong. The sample was peripheral blood, taken in the second trimester of pregnancy. The CDR3 sequence: CASSLDLSYEQYF. As DNA, the CDR3 is TGTGCCAGCAGCCTGGACTTGAGCTACGAGCAGTACTTC.